This T cell receptor beta chain emerged from a study of fetal regulatory T cell absence and autoimmunity. Repertoires were generated with immunoSEQ multiplex PCR, while TCRdb's copy carries only in-frame clones and drops some. The sample includes about 95,000 clones, about 78% of them seen just once. This CDR3 spans 13 amino acids. Germline V gives CDR1 SGDLS, CDR2 YYNGEE. Trimming left V 2 bases short and J 2 bases short, with 7 bases between. Sequences were obtained from pancreas tissue. This chain connects TRBV9 to TRBJ1-2; D call uncertain. The TCR sequence derives from a male donor with IPEX syndrome. CDR3 DNA sequence: TGTGCCAGCAGCGTTACAGTCAACTATGGCTACACCTTC. Amino acid sequence: CASSVTVNYGYTF. Variable domain in full (rest from reference TRBV9 and TRBJ1-2): DSGVTQTPKHLITATGQRVTLRCSPRSGDLSVYWYQQSLDQGLQFLIQYYNGEERAKGNILERFSAQQFPDLHSELNLSSLELGDSALYFCASSVTVNYGYTFGSGTRLTVV.